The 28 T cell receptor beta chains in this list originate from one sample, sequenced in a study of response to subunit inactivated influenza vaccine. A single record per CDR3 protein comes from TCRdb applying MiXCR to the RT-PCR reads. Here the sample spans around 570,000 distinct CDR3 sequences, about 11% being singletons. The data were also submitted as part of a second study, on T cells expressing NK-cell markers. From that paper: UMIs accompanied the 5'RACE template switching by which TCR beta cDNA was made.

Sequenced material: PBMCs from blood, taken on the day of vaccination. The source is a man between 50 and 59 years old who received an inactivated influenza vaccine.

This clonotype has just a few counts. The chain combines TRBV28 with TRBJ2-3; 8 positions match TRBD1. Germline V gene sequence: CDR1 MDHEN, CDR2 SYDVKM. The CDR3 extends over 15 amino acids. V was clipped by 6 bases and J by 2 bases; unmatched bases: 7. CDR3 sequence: CASSPRDRLTDTQYF. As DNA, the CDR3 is TGTGCCAGCAGCCCACGGGACAGGCTCACAGATACGCAGTATTTT.

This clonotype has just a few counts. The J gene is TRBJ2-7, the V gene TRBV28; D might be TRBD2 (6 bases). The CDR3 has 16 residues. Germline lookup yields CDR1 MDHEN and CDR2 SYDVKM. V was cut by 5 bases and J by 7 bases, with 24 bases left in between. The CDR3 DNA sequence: TGTGCCAGCAGTATCCCCGGGACTTCCCGGTCCCTTGAGCAGTACTTC. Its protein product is CASSIPGTSRSLEQYF.

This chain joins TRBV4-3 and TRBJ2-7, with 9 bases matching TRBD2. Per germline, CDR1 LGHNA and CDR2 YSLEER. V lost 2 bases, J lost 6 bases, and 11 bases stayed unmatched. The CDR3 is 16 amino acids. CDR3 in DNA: TGCGCCAGCAGCCAAATCATGATAGCGGGGGTCGGCGAGCAGTACTTC. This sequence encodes CASSQIMIAGVGEQYF.

Written as DNA, the CDR3 is TGTGCCAGCAGCTCTGGACTTACCTCTGAAGAGCAGTACTTC. Amino acids: CASSSGLTSEEQYF. This sequence joins TRBV7-8 and TRBJ2-7, with D possibly matching TRBD2 (5 bases). The CDR3 sequence is 14 residues long. With 4 bases removed from V and 7 bases from J, the gap between germline ends came to 17 bases. Per the germline V gene, CDR1 is SGHVS and CDR2 is FQNEAQ.

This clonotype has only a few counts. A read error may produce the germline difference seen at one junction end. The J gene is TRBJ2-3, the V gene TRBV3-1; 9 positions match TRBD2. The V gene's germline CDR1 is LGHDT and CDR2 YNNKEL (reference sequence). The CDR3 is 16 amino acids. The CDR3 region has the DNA TGTGCCAGCAACCAAGGGGCGGGGGGGCTCACAGATACGCAGTATTTT. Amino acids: CASNQGAGGLTDTQYF.

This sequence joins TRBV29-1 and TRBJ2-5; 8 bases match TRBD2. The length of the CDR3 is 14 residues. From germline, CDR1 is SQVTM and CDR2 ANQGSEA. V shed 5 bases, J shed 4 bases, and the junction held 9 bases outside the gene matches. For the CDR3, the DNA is TGCAGCGTTCGTCCCGGGGGGGCTGTAGAGACCCAGTACTTC. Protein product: CSVRPGGAVETQYF.

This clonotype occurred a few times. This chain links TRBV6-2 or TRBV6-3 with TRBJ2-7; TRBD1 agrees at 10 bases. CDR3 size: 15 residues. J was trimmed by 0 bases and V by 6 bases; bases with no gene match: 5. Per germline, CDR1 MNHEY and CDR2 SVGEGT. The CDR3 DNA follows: TGTGCCAGCAGAACGGACAGGGGGAGCTCCTACGAGCAGTACTTC. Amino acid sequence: CASRTDRGSSYEQYF.

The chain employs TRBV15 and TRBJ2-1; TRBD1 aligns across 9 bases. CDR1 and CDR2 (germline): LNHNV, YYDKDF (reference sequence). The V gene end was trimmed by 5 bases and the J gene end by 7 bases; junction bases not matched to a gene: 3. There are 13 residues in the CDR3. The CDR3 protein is CATSVDRGNEQFF. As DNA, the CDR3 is TGTGCCACCAGCGTCGACAGGGGGAATGAGCAGTTCTTC.

The CDR3 bases are TGTGCCAGCACCCCCGGGACTAGGAATGGAGTCAGGTTCTTC. Its translation: CASTPGTRNGVRFF. This chain uses TRBV6-2 or TRBV6-3 with TRBJ2-1; the match to TRBD2 covers 8 bases. V was pared by 7 bases and J by 15 bases, with 17 bases of the junction left unmatched. The germline gives CDR1 MNHEY, CDR2 SVGEGT. This CDR3 has 14 residues.

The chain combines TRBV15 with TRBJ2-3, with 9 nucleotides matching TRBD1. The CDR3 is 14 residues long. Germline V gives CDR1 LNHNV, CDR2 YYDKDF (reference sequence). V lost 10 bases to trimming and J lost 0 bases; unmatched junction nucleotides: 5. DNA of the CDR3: TGTGCCATAGGGACAGGGCCTAGCACAGATACGCAGTATTTT. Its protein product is CAIGTGPSTDTQYF.

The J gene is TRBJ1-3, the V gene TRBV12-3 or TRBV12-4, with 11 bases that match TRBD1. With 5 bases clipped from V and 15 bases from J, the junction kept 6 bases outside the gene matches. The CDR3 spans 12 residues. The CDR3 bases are TGTGCCAGCAGTAAGGACAGGGGGCCAACATATTTT. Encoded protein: CASSKDRGPTYF.

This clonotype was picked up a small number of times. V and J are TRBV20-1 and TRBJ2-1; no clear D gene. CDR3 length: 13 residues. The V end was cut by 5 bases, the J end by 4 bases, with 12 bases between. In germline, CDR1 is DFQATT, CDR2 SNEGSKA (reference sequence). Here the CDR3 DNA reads TGCAGTGCTTGGGGTTGGGAATACAATGAGCAGTTCTTC. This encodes CSAWGWEYNEQFF.

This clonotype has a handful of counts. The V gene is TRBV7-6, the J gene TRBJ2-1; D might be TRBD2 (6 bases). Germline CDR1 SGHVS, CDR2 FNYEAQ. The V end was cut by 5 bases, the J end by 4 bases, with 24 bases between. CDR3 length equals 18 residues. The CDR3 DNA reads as TGTGCCAGCAGCCCGGAGCCTAGCGACAACTCGTGGTACAATGAGCAGTTCTTC. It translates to CASSPEPSDNSWYNEQFF.

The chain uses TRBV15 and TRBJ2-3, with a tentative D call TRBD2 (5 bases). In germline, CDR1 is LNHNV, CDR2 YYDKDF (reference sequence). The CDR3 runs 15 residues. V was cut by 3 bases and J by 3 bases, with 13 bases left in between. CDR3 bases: TGTGCCACCAGCAGGACTACCACCCTTACAGATACGCAGTATTTT. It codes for CATSRTTTLTDTQYF.

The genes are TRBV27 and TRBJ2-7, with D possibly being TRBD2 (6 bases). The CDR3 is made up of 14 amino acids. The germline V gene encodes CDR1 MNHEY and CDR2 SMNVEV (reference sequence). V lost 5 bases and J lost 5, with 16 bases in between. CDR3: CASSPIEREDEQYF. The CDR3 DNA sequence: TGTGCCAGCAGTCCGATTGAGAGGGAGGACGAGCAGTACTTC.

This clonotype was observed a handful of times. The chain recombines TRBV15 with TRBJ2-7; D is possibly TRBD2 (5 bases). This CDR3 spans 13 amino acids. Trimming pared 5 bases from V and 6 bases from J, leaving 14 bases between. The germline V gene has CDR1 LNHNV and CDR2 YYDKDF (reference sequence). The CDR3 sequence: CATSPRPGVEQYF. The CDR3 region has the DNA TGTGCCACCAGCCCCCGTCCCGGGGTCGAGCAGTACTTC.

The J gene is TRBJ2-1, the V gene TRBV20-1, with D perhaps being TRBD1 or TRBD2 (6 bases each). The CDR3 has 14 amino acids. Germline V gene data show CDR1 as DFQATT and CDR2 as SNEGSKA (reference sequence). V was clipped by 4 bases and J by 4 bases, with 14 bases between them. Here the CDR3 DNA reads TGCAGTGCTACCCCGGGGGCCGGGTACAATGAGCAGTTCTTC. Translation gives CSATPGAGYNEQFF.

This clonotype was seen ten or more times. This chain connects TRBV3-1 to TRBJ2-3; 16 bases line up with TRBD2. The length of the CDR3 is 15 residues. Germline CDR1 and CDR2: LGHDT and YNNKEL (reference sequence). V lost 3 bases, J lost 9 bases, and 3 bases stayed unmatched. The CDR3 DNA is TGTGCCAGCAGCCAGGGACTAGCGGGGGGGCAGACGCAGTATTTT. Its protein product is CASSQGLAGGQTQYF.

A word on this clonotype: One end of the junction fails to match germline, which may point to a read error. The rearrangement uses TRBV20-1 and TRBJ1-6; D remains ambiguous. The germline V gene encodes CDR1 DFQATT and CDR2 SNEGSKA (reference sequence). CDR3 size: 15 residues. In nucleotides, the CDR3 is TGCAGCGCTACTTTGCAGAGCTCCTATAATTCACCCCTCCACTTT. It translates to CSATLQSSYNSPLHF.

CDR3 DNA: TGTGCCACCAGCAGAGGTCTAGCCCTTTTGTCAGCGCAAGAGACCCAGTACTTC. Translation: CATSRGLALLSAQETQYF. The chain couples TRBV15 to TRBJ2-5; tentative D call: TRBD2 (5 bases). The germline V gene encodes CDR1 LNHNV and CDR2 YYDKDF (reference sequence). V lost 1 base and J 2 bases, leaving 20 bases between the germline ends. This CDR3 is 18 amino acids long.

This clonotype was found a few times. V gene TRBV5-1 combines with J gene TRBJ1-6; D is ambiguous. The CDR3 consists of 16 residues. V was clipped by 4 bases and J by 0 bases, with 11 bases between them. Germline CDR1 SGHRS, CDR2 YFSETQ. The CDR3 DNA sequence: TGCGCCAGCAGCCAAACGGGGAGCTCCTATAATTCACCCCTCCACTTT. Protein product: CASSQTGSSYNSPLHF.

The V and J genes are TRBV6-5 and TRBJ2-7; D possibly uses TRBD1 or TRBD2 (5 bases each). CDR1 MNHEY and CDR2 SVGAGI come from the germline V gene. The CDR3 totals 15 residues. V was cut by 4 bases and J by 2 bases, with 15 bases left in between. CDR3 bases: TGTGCCAGCAGTTTCTTCCGGGACGGTACCTACGAGCAGTACTTC. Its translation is CASSFFRDGTYEQYF.

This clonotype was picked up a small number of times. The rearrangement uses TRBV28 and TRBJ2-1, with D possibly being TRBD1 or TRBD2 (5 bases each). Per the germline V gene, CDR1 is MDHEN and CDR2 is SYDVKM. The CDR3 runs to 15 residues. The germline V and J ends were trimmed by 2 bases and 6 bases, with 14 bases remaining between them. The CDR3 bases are TGTGCCAGCAGTTTAGGGGGTGCAAGCCGCAATGAGCAGTTCTTC. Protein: CASSLGGASRNEQFF.

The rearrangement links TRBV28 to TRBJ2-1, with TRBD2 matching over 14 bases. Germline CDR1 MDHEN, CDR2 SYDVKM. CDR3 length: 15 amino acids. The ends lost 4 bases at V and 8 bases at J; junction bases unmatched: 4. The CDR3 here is CASSYGTSGSDEQFF. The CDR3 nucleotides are TGTGCCAGCAGTTACGGGACTAGCGGGAGTGATGAGCAGTTCTTC.

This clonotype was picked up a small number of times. The CDR3 loop reads CSASRPDRAGELFF. CDR3 in DNA: TGCAGTGCTAGTCGCCCGGATAGGGCCGGGGAGCTGTTTTTT. This chain joins TRBV20-1 and TRBJ2-2; D remains unclear. Trimming cost V 3 bases and J 6 bases, with 14 bases left between them. The CDR3 runs to 14 residues. Germline V CDR1 and CDR2: DFQATT, SNEGSKA (reference sequence).

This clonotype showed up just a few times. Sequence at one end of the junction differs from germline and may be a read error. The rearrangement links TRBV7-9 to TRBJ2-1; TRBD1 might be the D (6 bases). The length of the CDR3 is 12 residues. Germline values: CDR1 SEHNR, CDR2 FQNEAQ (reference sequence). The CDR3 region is CASSFYRDERFF. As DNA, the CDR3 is TGTGCCAGCAGCTTTTACAGGGATGAGCGGTTCTTC.

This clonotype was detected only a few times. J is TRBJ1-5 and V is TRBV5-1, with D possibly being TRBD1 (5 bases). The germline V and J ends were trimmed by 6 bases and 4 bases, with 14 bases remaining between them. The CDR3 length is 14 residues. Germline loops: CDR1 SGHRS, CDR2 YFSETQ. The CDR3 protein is CASTGTQGNQPQHF. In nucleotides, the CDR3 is TGCGCCAGCACCGGGACCCAAGGTAATCAGCCCCAGCATTTT.

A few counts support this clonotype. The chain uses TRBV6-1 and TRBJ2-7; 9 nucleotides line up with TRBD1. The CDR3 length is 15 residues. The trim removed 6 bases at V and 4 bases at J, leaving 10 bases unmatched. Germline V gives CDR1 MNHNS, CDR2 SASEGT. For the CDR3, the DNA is TGTGCCAGCAGGTTCGACAGGGGGATTTGGTACGAGCAGTACTTC. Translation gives CASRFDRGIWYEQYF.